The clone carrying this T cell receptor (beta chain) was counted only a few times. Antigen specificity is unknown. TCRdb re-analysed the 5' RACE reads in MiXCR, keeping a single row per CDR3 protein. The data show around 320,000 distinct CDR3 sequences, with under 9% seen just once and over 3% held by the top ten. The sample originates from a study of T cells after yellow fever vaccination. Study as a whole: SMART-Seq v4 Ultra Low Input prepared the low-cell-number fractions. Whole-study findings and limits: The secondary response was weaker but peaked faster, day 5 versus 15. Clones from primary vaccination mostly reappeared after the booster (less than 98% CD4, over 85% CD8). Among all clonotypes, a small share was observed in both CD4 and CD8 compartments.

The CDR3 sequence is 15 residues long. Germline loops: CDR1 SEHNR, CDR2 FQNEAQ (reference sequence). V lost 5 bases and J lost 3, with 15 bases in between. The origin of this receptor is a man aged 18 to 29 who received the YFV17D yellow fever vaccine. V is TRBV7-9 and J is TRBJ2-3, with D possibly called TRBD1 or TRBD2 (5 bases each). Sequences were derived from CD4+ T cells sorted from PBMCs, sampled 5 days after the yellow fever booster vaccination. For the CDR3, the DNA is TGTGCCAGCAGCAGGGACCTCGAGCGGACAGATACGCAGTATTTT. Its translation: CASSRDLERTDTQYF.